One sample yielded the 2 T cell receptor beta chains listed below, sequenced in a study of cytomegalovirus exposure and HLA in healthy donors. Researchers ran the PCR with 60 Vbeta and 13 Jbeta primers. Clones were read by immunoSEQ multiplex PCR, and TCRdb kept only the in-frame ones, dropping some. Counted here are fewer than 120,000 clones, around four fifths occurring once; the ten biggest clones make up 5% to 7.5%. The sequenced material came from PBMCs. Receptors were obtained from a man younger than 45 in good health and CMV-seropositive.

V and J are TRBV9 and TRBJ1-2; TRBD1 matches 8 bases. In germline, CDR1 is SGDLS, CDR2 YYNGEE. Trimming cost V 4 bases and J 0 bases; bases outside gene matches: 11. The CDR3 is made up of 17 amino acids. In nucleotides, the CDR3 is TGTGCCAGCAGCCACCGGCAGGGGGCTACAACTAACTATGGCTACACCTTC. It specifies CASSHRQGATTNYGYTF.

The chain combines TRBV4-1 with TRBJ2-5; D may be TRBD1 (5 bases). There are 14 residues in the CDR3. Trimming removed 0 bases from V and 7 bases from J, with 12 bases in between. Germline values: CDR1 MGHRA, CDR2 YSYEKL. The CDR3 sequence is CASSQDQGAGTQYF. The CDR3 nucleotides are TGCGCCAGCAGCCAAGATCAGGGCGCTGGGACCCAGTACTTC.